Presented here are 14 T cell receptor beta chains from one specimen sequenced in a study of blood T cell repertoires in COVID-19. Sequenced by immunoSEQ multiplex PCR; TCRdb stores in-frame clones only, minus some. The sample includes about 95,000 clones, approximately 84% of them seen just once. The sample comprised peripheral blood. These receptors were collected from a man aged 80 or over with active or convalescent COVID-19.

Here the CDR3 reads CASSWTPDRAGTEAFF. The DNA for the CDR3 is TGTGCCAGCAGCTGGACCCCCGACAGGGCCGGCACTGAAGCTTTCTTT. J is TRBJ1-1 and V is TRBV7-9; TRBD1 matches 7 bases. The CDR3 length is 16 residues. The trim removed 4 bases at V and 4 bases at J, leaving 12 bases unmatched. In germline, CDR1 is SEHNR, CDR2 FQNEAQ (reference sequence).

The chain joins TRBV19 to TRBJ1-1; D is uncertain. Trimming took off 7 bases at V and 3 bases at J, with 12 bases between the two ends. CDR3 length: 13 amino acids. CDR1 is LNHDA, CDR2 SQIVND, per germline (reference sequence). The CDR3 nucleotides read TGTGCCAGTAATGAGGGCGCGGACACTGAAGCTTTCTTT. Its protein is CASNEGADTEAFF.

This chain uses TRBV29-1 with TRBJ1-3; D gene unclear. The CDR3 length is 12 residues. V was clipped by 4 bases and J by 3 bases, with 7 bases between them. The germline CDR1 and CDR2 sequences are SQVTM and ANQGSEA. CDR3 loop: CSVGGNGNTIYF. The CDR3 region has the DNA TGCAGCGTTGGAGGGAATGGAAACACCATATATTTT.

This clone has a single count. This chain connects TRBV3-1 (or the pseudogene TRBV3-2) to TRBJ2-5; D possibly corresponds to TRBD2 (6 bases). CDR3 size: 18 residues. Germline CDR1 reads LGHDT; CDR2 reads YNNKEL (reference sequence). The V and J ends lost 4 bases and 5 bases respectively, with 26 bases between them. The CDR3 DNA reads TGTGCCAGCAGCCCACAGCGGGTGGGGCTCCATGCGGACGAGACCCAGTACTTC. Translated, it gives CASSPQRVGLHADETQYF.

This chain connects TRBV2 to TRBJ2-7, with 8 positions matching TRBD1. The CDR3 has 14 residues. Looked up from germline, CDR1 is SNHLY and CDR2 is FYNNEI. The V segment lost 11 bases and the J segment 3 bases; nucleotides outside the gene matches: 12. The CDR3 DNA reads TGTGCCGGCAACAGGGGGGTACAGGGCTACGAGCAGTACTTC. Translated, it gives CAGNRGVQGYEQYF.

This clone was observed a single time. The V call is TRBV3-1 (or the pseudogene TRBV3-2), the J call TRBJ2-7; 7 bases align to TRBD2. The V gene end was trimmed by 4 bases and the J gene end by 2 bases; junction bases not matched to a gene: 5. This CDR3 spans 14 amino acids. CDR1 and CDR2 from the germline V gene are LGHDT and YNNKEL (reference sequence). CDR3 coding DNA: TGTGCCAGCAGCCCCCGCGGGGGAACCTACGAGCAGTACTTC. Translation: CASSPRGGTYEQYF.

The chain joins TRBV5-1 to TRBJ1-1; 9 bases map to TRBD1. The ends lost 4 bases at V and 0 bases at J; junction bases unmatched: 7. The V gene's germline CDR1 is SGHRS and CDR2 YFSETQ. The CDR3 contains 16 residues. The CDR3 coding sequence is TGCGCCAGCAGCCCCGGACAGGGGACTATGAACACTGAAGCTTTCTTT. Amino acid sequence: CASSPGQGTMNTEAFF.

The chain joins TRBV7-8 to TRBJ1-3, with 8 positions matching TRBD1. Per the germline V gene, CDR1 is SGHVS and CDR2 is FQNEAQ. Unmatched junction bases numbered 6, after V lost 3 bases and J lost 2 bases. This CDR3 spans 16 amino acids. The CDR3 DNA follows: TGTGCCAGCAGCTTTCAGGGGGCGCAGACTGGAAACACCATATATTTT. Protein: CASSFQGAQTGNTIYF.

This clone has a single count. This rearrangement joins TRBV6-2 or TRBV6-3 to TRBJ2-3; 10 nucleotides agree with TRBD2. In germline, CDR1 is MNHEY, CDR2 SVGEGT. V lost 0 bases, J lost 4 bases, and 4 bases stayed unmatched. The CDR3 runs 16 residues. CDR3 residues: CASSYSAGGSPDTQYF. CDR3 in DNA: TGTGCCAGCAGTTACTCAGCGGGGGGGTCCCCAGATACGCAGTATTTT.

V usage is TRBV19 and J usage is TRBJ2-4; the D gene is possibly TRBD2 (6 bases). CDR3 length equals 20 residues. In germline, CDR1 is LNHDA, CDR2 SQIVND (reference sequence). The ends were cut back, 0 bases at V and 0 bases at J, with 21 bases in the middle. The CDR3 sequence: CASSIEAGGVVRLAKNIQYF. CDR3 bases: TGTGCCAGTAGTATAGAGGCTGGAGGGGTAGTGCGGCTAGCCAAAAACATTCAGTACTTC.

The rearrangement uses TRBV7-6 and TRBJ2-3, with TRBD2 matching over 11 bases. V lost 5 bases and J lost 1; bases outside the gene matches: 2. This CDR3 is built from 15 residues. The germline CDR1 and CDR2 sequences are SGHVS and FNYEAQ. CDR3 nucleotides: TGTGCCAGCAGCCAGGGACTAGCGGGCACAGATACGCAGTATTTT. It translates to CASSQGLAGTDTQYF.

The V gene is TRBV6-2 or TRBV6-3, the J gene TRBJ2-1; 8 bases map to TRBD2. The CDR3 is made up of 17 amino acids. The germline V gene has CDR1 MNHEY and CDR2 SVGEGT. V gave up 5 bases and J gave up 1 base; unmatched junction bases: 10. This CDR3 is CASSPIRGGPSYNEQFF. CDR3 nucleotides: TGTGCCAGCAGTCCGATCCGGGGGGGCCCTTCCTACAATGAGCAGTTCTTC.

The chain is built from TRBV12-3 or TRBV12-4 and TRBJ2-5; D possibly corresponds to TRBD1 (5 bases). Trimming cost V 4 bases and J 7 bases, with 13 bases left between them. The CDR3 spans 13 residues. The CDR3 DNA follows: TGTGCCAGCAGTTCCCGTGACCAGGGGACCCAGTACTTC. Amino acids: CASSSRDQGTQYF.

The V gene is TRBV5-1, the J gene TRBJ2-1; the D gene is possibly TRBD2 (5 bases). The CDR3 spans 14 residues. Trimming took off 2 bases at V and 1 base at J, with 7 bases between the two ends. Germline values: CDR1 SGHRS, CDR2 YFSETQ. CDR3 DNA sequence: TGCGCCAGCAGCTTTAGAGGGTCCTACAATGAGCAGTTCTTC. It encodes CASSFRGSYNEQFF. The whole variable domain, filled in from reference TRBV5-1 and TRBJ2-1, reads KAGVTQTPRYLIKTRGQQVTLSCSPISGHRSVSWYQQTPGQGLQFLFEYFSETQRNKGNFPGRFSGRQFSNSRSEMNVSTLELGDSALYLCASSFRGSYNEQFFGPGTRLTVL.